Listed below are T cell receptor beta chains from one sample, sequenced in a study of regulatory T cells in long-lasting Graves disease. TCRdb reanalysed the multiplex PCR reads using MiXCR and keeps one entry per CDR3 protein. The data show about 470,000 distinct CDR3 sequences, under 15% seen once. The sample was also reused in another study, on T cells in Graves' hyperthyroidism and ophthalmopathy.

Sequencing used peripheral blood mononuclear cells (PBMCs), obtained at new diagnosis, from a patient treated with antithyroid drugs. The source of these receptors is a woman aged 25 to 45 with Graves disease. CDR3s leave out the opening cysteine and the closing phenylalanine or tryptophan. Some rows mark clone size as missing; the rest say once, few, many or name a class of expanded clone.

CDR3 | size | V
AWSVWSGRAEQY | many | TRBV30
ATSRGGGSPDTQY | . | TRBV15
SASRDRGLYNEQF | . | TRBV20-1
ASSLRQGGTQY | many | TRBV7-9
ASSWTRWSGELF | . | TRBV13
AWNTGYGYT | many | TRBV30
ASSQVYGGAREGPQH | . | TRBV4-1
ASSPGTGVGEQY | once | TRBV6-1
ASSSQGLAGGYEQY | once | TRBV7-3
ASSLTAGETQY | many | TRBV7-9
ASSQPGLGEKLF | . | TRBV4-2
AAGRWDRHTDTQY | few | TRBV3-1
ASSYGGIPTGELF | . | TRBV27
SVETSGWRTDTQY | many | TRBV29-1
ASSLGGLNEQY | many | TRBV12-3/TRBV12-4
ASSSQGYSGNTIY | few | TRBV13
ASSPGTGKNGPTDTQY | many | TRBV12-3/TRBV12-4
ASSQDLRDTYGNEQF | few | TRBV4-1
ASTLGLAGDNEQF | many | TRBV5-1
ASSGRTSGKETQY | many | TRBV7-9
ASSLGGIFSGNTIY | . | TRBV4-1
ASSVEGGSNQPQH | few | TRBV9
ASVMGNQPQH | few | TRBV28
SVEVETQY | many | TRBV29-1
ASSEDIGGGETQY | many | TRBV2
ASSVLGGTLTEAF | many | TRBV5-1
SAKRWQGAGNQPQH | . | TRBV20-1
ASSTGKYQPQH | few | TRBV6-2/TRBV6-3
ASSQTEAPNTDTQY | many | TRBV3-1
ASSKTGVGNTEAF | many | TRBV5-1
ASSQRSDKRFSPLH | many | TRBV2
ATSRRLSGRGDETQY | once | TRBV15
ASSQWRGEGETQY | few | TRBV4-2
ASSPRAGPAGYT | . | TRBV9
ASSELRTATNTGELF | many | TRBV10-1
ASSEVRGTYEQY | . | TRBV6-1
ASSPTRFTGELS | . | TRBV14
ASGTGGFGNTIY | . | TRBV6-1
SVEAAGANVLT | few | TRBV29-1
ASSLVANSYEQY | . | TRBV5-6
ASSRGGDFAYEQY | few | TRBV6-1
ATSRPGGYYGYT | . | TRBV15
ASSPRTGADTQY | many | TRBV13
ASSLAGLAGNYNEQF | many | TRBV7-8
SARDSRLETQY | many | TRBV20-1
ASSKGQGGTRITYEQY | few | TRBV10-1
ASAREGRSYEQY | few | TRBV10-1
ASSSNSYNEQF | . | TRBV14
SAYDLILPYNEQF | many | TRBV20-1
ASSLRDRGSTDTQY | many | TRBV7-3
ASSIVRGGTDTQY | many | TRBV19
ASSRPSRGRLETQY | many | TRBV6-2/TRBV6-3
SARDSRHYGYT | . | TRBV20-1
SAKTAWYEQY | medium-sized | TRBV20-1
ASSSTPTGGTEAF | . | TRBV12-3/TRBV12-4